This T cell receptor beta chain is from a study of T cell responses to AZD1222 COVID-19 vaccine. Only in-frame clones appear in the TCRdb table, and some are missing; sequencing was by immunoSEQ multiplex PCR. This sample carries 25,000 to 35,000 clones, roughly 92% of them seen once, and the ten largest clones take over 8%. Notes on this clone: Its antigen remains unknown.

Study observations and caveats: Repertoires were obtained only post-peak T cell response. At 160-218 and 743-854, vaccine-associated CD4 TCRs were dominant, and they spanned spike.

V shed 3 bases and J shed 7 bases, with 13 bases lying between them. The CDR3 covers 13 residues. Germline CDR1 DFQATT, CDR2 SNEGSKA (reference sequence). The rearrangement uses TRBV20-1 and TRBJ1-5; no reliable D call. This sequence originates from an adult in good health. This material consisted of peripheral blood, taken on day 0 of AZD1222 vaccination. The CDR3 reads CSASIEVGQPQHF. The CDR3 nucleotides read TGCAGTGCTAGTATCGAGGTAGGACAGCCCCAGCATTTT.